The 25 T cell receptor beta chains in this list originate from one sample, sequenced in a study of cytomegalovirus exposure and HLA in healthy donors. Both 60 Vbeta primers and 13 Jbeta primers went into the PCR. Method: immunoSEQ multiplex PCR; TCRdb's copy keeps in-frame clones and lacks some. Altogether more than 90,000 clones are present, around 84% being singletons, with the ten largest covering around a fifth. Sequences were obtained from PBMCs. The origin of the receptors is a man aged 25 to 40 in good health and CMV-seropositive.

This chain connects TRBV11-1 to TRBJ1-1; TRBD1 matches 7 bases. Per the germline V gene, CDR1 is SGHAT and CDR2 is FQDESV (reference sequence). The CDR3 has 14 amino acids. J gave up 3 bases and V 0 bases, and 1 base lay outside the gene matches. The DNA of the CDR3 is TGTGCCAGCAGCTTAGCGGGGACAGACACTGAAGCTTTCTTT. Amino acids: CASSLAGTDTEAFF.

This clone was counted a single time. CDR3: CASTPGTGGNYGYTF. CDR3 DNA sequence: TGTGCCAGCACCCCGGGGACAGGGGGGAACTATGGCTACACCTTC. The chain uses TRBV27 and TRBJ1-2; 11 bases fit TRBD1. In germline, CDR1 is MNHEY, CDR2 SMNVEV (reference sequence). V lost 7 bases and J lost 2; bases outside the gene matches: 6. The CDR3 contains 15 residues.

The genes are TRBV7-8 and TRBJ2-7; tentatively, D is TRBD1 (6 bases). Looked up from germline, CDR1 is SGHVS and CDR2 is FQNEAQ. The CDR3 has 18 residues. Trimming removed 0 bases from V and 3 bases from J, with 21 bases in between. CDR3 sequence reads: CASSLAYDTGSLVYEQYF. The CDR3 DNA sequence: TGTGCCAGCAGCTTAGCGTACGACACAGGGAGTCTGGTCTACGAGCAGTACTTC.

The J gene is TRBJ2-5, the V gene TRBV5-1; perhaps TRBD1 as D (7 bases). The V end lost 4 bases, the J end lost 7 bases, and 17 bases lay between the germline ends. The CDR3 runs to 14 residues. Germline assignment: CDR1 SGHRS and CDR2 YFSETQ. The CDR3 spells CASSPGGQGWTQYF. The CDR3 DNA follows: TGCGCCAGCAGCCCAGGGGGGCAGGGTTGGACCCAGTACTTC.

CDR3 protein: CASSLYSSGGGQETQYF. In DNA, the CDR3 is TGTGCCAGCAGCTTGTACAGTTCCGGGGGAGGGCAAGAGACCCAGTACTTC. The chain is built from TRBV5-4 and TRBJ2-5; 7 nucleotides agree with TRBD2. The V segment lost 1 base and the J segment 2 bases; nucleotides outside the gene matches: 11. Germline assignment: CDR1 SGHNT and CDR2 YYREEE (reference sequence). The CDR3 consists of 17 residues.

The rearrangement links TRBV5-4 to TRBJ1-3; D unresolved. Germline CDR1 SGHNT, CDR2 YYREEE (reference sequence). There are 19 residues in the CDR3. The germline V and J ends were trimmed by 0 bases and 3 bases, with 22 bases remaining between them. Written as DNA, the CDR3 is TGTGCCAGCAGCTTGGAATTGGTTTTGGGGAGGCCTTATGGAAACACCATATATTTT. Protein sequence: CASSLELVLGRPYGNTIYF.

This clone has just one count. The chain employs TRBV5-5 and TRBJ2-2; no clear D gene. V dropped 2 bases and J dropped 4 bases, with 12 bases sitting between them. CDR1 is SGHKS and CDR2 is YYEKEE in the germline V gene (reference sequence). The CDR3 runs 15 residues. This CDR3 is CASSFALEATGELFF. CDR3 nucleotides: TGTGCCAGCAGCTTTGCGTTAGAGGCCACCGGGGAGCTGTTTTTT.

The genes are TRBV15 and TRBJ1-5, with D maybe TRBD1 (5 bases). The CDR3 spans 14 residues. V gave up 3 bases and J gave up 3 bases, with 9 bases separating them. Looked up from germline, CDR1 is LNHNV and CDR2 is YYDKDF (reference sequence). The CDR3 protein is CATSSRDDNQPQHF. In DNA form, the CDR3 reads TGTGCCACCAGCAGCAGGGATGACAATCAGCCCCAGCATTTT. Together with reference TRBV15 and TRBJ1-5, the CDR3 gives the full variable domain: DAMVIQNPRYQVTQFGKPVTLSCSQTLNHNVMYWYQQKSSQAPKLLFHYYDKDFNNEADTPDNFQSRRPNTSFCFLDIRSPGLGDTAMYLCATSSRDDNQPQHFGDGTRLSIL.

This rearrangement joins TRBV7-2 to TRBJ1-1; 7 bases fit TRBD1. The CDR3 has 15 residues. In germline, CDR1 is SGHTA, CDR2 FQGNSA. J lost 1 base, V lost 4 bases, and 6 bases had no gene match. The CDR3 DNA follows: TGTGCCAGCAGCTCATTGCCAGGGGGGAACACTGAAGCTTTCTTT. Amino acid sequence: CASSSLPGGNTEAFF.

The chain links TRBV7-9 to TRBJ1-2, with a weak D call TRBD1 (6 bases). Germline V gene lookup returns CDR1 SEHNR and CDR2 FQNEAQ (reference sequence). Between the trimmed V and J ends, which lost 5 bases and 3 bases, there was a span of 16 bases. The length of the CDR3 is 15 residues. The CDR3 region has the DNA TGTGCCAGCAGCCGCGCGGGGGGCAGGTACTATGGCTACACCTTC. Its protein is CASSRAGGRYYGYTF.

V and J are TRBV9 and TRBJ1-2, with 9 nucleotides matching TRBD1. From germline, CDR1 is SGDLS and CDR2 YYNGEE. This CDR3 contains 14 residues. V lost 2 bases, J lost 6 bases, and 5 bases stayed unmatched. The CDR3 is CASSVRGTGNGYTF. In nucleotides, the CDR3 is TGTGCCAGCAGCGTGAGGGGGACAGGGAATGGCTACACCTTC.

In DNA form, the CDR3 reads TGTGCCAGCAGCACCGACGGGGACTATGGCTACACCTTC. Its protein product is CASSTDGDYGYTF. The chain links TRBV5-8 to TRBJ1-2; D is unclear. Germline V gene sequence: CDR1 SGHTS, CDR2 YDEGEE. This CDR3 spans 13 amino acids. V was shortened by 4 bases and J by 3 bases, with 10 bases between the two germline ends. Complete variable domain (other parts from reference TRBV5-8 and TRBJ1-2): EAGVTQSPTHLIKTRGQQATLRCSPISGHTSVYWYQQALGLGLQFLLWYDEGEERNRGNFPPRFSGRQFPNYSSELNVNALELEDSALYLCASSTDGDYGYTFGSGTRLTVV.

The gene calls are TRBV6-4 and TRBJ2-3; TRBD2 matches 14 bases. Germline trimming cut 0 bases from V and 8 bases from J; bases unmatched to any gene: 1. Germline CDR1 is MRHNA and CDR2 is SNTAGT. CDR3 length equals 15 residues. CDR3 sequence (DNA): TGTGCCAGCAGTGACTCGACTAGCGGGGGGGCTACGCAGTATTTT. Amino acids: CASSDSTSGGATQYF.

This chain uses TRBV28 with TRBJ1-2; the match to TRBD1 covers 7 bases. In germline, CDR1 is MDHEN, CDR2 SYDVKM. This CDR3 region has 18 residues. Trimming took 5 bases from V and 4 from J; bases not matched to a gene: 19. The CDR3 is CASSLRSGQSRTFYGYTF. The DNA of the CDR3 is TGTGCCAGCAGTCTCCGCTCGGGACAGAGTCGTACCTTCTATGGCTACACCTTC.

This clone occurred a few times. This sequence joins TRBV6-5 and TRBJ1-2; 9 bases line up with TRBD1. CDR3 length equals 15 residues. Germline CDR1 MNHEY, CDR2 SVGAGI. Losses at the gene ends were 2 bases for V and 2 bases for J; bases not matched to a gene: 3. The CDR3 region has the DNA TGTGCCAGCAGTTACAAAGGGACAGGGAACTATGGCTACACCTTC. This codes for CASSYKGTGNYGYTF.

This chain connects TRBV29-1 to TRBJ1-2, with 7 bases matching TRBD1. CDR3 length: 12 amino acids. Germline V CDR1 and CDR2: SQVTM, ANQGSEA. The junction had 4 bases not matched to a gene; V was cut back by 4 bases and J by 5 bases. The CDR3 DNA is TGCAGCGTTGGAGACAGGGCATATGGCTACACCTTC. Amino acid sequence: CSVGDRAYGYTF.

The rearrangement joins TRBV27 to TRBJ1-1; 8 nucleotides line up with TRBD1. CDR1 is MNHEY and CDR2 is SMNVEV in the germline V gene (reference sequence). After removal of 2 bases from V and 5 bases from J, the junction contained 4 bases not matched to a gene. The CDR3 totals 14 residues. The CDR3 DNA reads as TGTGCCAGCAGTTTAGACCGGACAGGGACTGAAGCTTTCTTT. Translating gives CASSLDRTGTEAFF.

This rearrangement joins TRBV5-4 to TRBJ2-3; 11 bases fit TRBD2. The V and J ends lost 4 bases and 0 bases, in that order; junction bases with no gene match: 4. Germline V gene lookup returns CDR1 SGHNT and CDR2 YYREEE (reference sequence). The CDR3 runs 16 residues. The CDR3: CASSPRLAGSTDTQYF. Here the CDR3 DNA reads TGTGCCAGCAGCCCTCGACTAGCGGGGAGCACAGATACGCAGTATTTT. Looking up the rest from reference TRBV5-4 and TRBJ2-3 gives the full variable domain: ETGVTQSPTHLIKTRGQQVTLRCSSQSGHNTVSWYQQALGQGPQFIFQYYREEENGRGNFPPRFSGLQFPNYSSELNVNALELDDSALYLCASSPRLAGSTDTQYFGPGTRLTVL.

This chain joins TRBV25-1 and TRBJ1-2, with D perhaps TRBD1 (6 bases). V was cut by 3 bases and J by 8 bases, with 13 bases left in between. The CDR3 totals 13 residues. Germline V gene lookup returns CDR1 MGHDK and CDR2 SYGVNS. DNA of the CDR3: TGTGCCAGCAGTGAGTTGGGGGCGCAAGGCTACACCTTC. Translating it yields CASSELGAQGYTF.

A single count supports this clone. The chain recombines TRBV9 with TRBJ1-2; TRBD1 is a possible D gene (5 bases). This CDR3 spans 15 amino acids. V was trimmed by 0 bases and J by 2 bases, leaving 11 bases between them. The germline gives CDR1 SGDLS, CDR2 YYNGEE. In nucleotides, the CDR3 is TGTGCCAGCAGCGTAGCTCTGGGGGGGAACTATGGCTACACCTTC. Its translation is CASSVALGGNYGYTF. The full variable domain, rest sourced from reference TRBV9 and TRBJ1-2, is DSGVTQTPKHLITATGQRVTLRCSPRSGDLSVYWYQQSLDQGLQFLIQYYNGEERAKGNILERFSAQQFPDLHSELNLSSLELGDSALYFCASSVALGGNYGYTFGSGTRLTVV.

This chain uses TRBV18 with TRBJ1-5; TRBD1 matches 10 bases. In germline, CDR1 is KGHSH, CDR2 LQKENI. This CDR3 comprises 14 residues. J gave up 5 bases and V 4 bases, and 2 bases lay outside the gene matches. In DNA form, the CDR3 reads TGTGCCAGCTCACGACAGGGGGCCGATCAGCCCCAGCATTTT. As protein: CASSRQGADQPQHF.

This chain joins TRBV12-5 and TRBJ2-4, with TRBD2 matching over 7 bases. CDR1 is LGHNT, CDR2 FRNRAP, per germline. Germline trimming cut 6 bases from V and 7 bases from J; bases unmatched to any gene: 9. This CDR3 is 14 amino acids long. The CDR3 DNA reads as TGTGCTAGTGGCCCTAGCGGAGCCAGTAACATTCAGTACTTC. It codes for CASGPSGASNIQYF.

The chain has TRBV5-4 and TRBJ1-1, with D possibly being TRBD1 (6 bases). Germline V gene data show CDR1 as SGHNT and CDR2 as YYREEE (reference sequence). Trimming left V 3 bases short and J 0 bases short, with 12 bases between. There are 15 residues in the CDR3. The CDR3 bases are TGTGCCAGCAGCTCGCAGGACAGAGTGAACACTGAAGCTTTCTTT. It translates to CASSSQDRVNTEAFF.

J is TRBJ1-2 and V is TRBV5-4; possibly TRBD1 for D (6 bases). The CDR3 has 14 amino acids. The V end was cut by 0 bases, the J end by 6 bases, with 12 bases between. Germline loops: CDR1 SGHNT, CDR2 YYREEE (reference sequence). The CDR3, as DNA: TGTGCCAGCAGCTTGGGCAGGGGTCCGGATGGCTACACCTTC. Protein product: CASSLGRGPDGYTF. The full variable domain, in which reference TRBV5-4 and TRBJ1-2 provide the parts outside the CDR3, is ETGVTQSPTHLIKTRGQQVTLRCSSQSGHNTVSWYQQALGQGPQFIFQYYREEENGRGNFPPRFSGLQFPNYSSELNVNALELDDSALYLCASSLGRGPDGYTFGSGTRLTVV.

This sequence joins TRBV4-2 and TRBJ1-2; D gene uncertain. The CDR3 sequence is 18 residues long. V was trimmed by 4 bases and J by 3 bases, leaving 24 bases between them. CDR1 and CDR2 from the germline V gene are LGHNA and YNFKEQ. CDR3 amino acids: CASSLKRAARESDYGYTF. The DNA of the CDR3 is TGTGCCAGCAGCCTTAAGAGGGCTGCCCGGGAGTCGGACTATGGCTACACCTTC.